This TCR beta chain was sequenced during a study of cytomegalovirus exposure and HLA in healthy donors (dated by TCRdb to about 2017). Concerning the study at large: An earlier analysis of some 600 of the donors reported around 280 Gb of sequence data and 117 million unique TCR beta sequences obtained from around 180 million T cells. About 330 gigabases of sequencing data and roughly 80 million unique TCR sequences made up an early release that covered 640 HLA-typed donors. Of the 398 genotyped donors, roughly 76% were placed in the genetic ancestry cluster associated with self-reported Caucasian donors. The aim of the study was to test whether cataloging public T cell receptors could identify signatures of past pathogen exposure. The T cell repertoires of some 700 subjects were profiled by immunosequencing and related to cytomegalovirus serostatus. A separate validation cohort of 100 to 150 different subjects was used in addition to the roughly 670-subject first cohort. High-throughput TCR immunosequencing, statistical association of individual TCRs with disease status, and machine learning were combined to predict cytomegalovirus infection status. A later analysis re-analyzed previously published TCR beta repertoires from 550 to 700 donors and added high-resolution HLA genotyping to study TCR occurrence patterns. Rather than using new phenotypic data, the later analysis identified candidate immune exposures from TCR beta sequences and from how often those sequences occurred across donors. An earlier analysis of several hundred of the donors applied high-throughput TCR beta sequencing to assess whether each TCR beta V gene segment acted as functional or pseudogenic. Donor age, sex, ethnicity and CMV serostatus were compiled together with the repertoire data. A later genetic analysis took genome-wide SNP genotypes for 398 of the 666 donors and used that subset as a discovery cohort. Every repertoire in the discovery cohort had been generated on one and the same sequencing platform. Both class I and class II loci were covered by HLA typing, at four-digit resolution. Typing coverage differed by locus: A, B, C, DRB1 and DQB1 were typed in about 629-640 donors, DQA1 in about 500, DPA1 in approximately 610, and DPB1 in 400 to 490. Because of strong linkage in the cohort, four or five DR-DQ haplotypes were treated as single units for association and clustering. Among some 400 genotyped donors of the cohort, an average of roughly 230,000 unique TCR beta nucleotide sequences was sequenced per donor, of which roughly 17% were non-productive.

What the research found in general, with its limitations: Across donors, most TCR sequences were observed very rarely, whereas some public TCRs were present in many individuals. According to a later analysis, TCR association rates differed among HLA loci, with DRB1 alleles showing the most associated TCRs and HLA-C alleles showing the fewest. The only immune exposure information available for the cohort was CMV serostatus. In a later analysis, most CMV-associated TCR beta chains were found to appear HLA-restricted, with HLA associations seemingly driven largely by CMV exposure. It was suggested by the authors that the approach could potentially be generalized to other disease states and immunological phenotypes. In the study, some 180 TCR beta chains were listed as associated with cytomegalovirus. Compared with equally common non-associated chains, HLA-associated TCR beta chains in a later analysis were more clonally expanded and had lower generation probabilities. Roughly uniform sequencing depth across donors was assumed in presence/absence analyses, although this assumption may not hold. A later analysis reported that several top co-occurrence clusters appeared linked to parvovirus B19, influenza, CMV and Epstein-Barr virus. A cluster of highly shared sequence variants was judged likely to represent a technical artifact of the sequencing pipeline. In a later analysis, 16,951 TCR beta sequences were associated with specific HLA alleles at a false discovery rate of 0.05. Compared with the roughly 720-donor mean, donors in an Asian-associated ancestry cluster had fewer N-insertions in productive TCRs, according to a later genetic analysis. In a later genetic analysis, a missense DCLRE1C variant was associated with V-gene and J-gene trimming of TCR beta chains, and the association was replicated in an independent cohort. Correlated functional status among segregating V segments might reflect linkage disequilibrium, but an unknown experimental factor could not be ruled out. When HLA alleles, especially DR and DQ, strongly co-occurred, TCR associations were difficult to assign to individual alleles. In vitro tests confirmed that a few of the cytomegalovirus-associated TCR beta chains recognize cytomegalovirus antigens. Broadly in line with IMGT annotations, most TCR beta V segments showed up in productive rearrangements about 87% or about 30% of the time in an earlier analysis of about 500 of the donors. A further reported finding was that TCR beta sequences accurately predicted the HLA-A and HLA-B alleles for most subjects in the first cohort. HLA typing was unavailable for some donors at each locus, so association tests used only the typed subset. The cohort was sequenced for TCR beta chains only, and without alpha or paired-chain data the features that could be detected were limited. Because counts were too low, seventeen rarely observed V segments, including chromosome 9 orphons, were excluded from the earlier analysis of several hundred of the donors. In both the original and validation cohorts, the classifier was reported to diagnose cytomegalovirus status with high specificity and sensitivity.

Comments on this clone: No antigen is known for it. No quality values exist for individual bases; no much larger clone is one base distant.

The library was obtained by the immunoSEQ multiplex PCR assay. For the multiplex PCR, a mixture combining 60 forward primers for TCR Vbeta segments and 13 reverse primers for TCR Jbeta segments was used. Amplification of the CDR3 region of rearranged TCR beta genes was performed with a multiplex PCR assay on genomic DNA. The amplified TCR beta libraries were sequenced on the Illumina HiSeq System as 87-base-pair reads. Per the source publication's procedure: In a later analysis, 80 million or so unique TCR beta chains were counted across the approximately 620 repertoires, and roughly 11 million of these chains were shared by at least two donors. Raw reads were error-corrected and collapsed into unique sequences with a nearest-neighbor algorithm that merged closely related sequences to remove PCR and sequencing errors. To assign V, D and J gene segments, CDR3 sequences were aligned to IMGT reference sequences. Each retained sequence needed at least a six-nucleotide match to both a V gene segment and a J gene segment. Rearrangements were called productive when the CDR3 lacked stop codons and stayed in frame with V and J; all others were non-productive. CDR3 was defined by IMGT convention, running from the second conserved V-encoded cysteine to the conserved J-encoded phenylalanine. In an earlier analysis of some 550 of the donors, sequences lacking an unambiguous match to a single V gene segment were excluded. In an earlier analysis of around 590 of the donors, a V segment was called functional when productive rearrangements were above 56.7%, and segregating when the standard deviation between donors exceeded 5%. A statistical classification framework was developed to diagnose cytomegalovirus status using the catalog of TCR beta chain sequences. V and J gene assignment, in a later analysis, came from comparing TCR nucleotide sequences with IMGT/GENE-DB human TR gene sequences. In a later analysis, CDR3 sequences and most-parsimonious VDJ recombination scenarios were assigned using the TCRdist pipeline. In a later analysis, each TCR beta chain was defined by its CDR3 amino acid sequence together with its V-gene family, and reads without a unique V-gene family were excluded. A later analysis removed roughly 590 highly shared, low-generation-probability nucleotide sequences to deal with suspected cross-contamination and a sequencing artifact. For each public chain, a later analysis derived a clonal expansion index from normalized ranks of inferred template counts within each repertoire. A later analysis computed generation probabilities with a VDJ recombination model fitted to out-of-frame rearrangements, and checked the results against IGoR. In a later analysis, hypergeometric tests were used to score TCR-TCR, TCR-HLA and TCR-CMV co-occurrence, with a repertoire-size bias correction applied to TCR pairs. To estimate false discovery rates, a later analysis permuted the HLA or CMV assignments 20 times. In a later analysis, co-occurring TCRs were grouped using DBSCAN, with TCRdist sequence similarity added in when clustering inside HLA-allele-positive subsets. For co-occurrence clustering, repertoires with fewer than 30,000 or more than 120,000 public chains were excluded, along with roughly 5 repertoires with anomalous nucleotide sharing. The immuneACCESS repertoire file appears here via TCRdb, limited to in-frame rearrangements. These files lack a portion of the clones; in checked studies, under half of the deficit traces to unresolved V genes, and the cause of the others is not known. That table supplies the V and J calls and clone size; D and trimming were determined from the DNA. The sample table lists 97,000 or so clones, about 81% of them with a count of one. Of the sample, about 1.5% falls within the top ten clones.

The cohort consisted of fewer than 700 healthy bone marrow donors. At the time of sampling, every cohort member was nominally healthy, though immune exposures that went unrecorded were likely present. The donor tested CMV seronegative, placing the donor among the 350 or so seronegative members of the cohort. A peripheral blood sample was provided by each donor, and peripheral blood mononuclear cells were used for TCR beta sequencing. The Qiagen DNeasy Blood Extraction Kit was used to extract genomic DNA from the blood cell samples. The receptor was isolated from a man aged 40-50 years in good health and CMV-seronegative. The sequencing sample was made of PBMCs.

The bases are TGCGCCAGCAGCCAAGCGGCCAGGTGGGAAAAACTGTTTTTT. Translated, this gives CASSQAARWEKLFF. The chain is encoded by TRBV4-3 joined to TRBJ1-4; no confident D gene assignment can be made. The trim is 1 base for V and 8 bases for J, with a gap of 11 bases between the germline ends. The CDR3 sequence holds 14 residues, the cysteine and phenylalanine included. Only the CDR3 part of the read is kept: 42 bases, read in frame from the first base. In the germline V gene, CDR1 corresponds to LGHNA and CDR2 to YSLEER.